This record concerns one T cell receptor (beta chain) sequence. These data belong to a study of blood T cell repertoires in COVID-19. V lost 7 bases to trimming and J lost 4 bases; unmatched junction nucleotides: 8. Per germline, CDR1 LNHDA and CDR2 SQIVND (reference sequence). The CDR3 covers 15 residues. Measured with immunoSEQ multiplex PCR; TCRdb has only the in-frame clones, and not every one. The sample includes approximately 310,000 clones, around 85% of them seen just once. The chain couples TRBV19 to TRBJ2-2; 8 bases line up with TRBD1. The TCR originated in a woman in her thirties who had been exposed to COVID-19. Input material: PBMCs or T cells enriched from blood (not recorded which). CDR3 residues: CASTMTGATTGELFF. For the CDR3, the DNA is TGTGCCAGTACTATGACAGGGGCTACCACCGGGGAGCTGTTTTTT.